The rows below give T cell receptor beta chains drawn from one sample of a study of STAT5B mutations in CD4+ large granular lymphocyte leukemia. Using immunoSEQ multiplex PCR, the repertoire was profiled, and TCRdb retains in-frame clones only, with some absent. The data hold 30,000 or so clones, with 65% to 85% observed a single time. The sequenced material came from CD4+ T cells from blood buffy coats. These receptors all come from a human donor in good health. Both conserved end residues are part of each CDR3.

TRBJ2-5,TRBV7-9,CASSLSSGGAWETQYF
TRBJ1-3,TRBV7-2,CASSPREGLGNTIYF
TRBJ2-5,TRBV7-2,CASSLGGLLLQETQYF
TRBJ2-3,TRBV11-3,CASSLLSSTDTQYF
TRBJ2-7,TRBV10-2,CASSETSGDAYEQYF
TRBJ2-1,TRBV30,CAWSPNSYNEQFF
TRBJ1-1,TRBV30,CAWSAHLSGETEAFF
TRBJ2-1,TRBV4-2,CASSQDLDRGYNEQFF
TRBJ2-1,TRBV28,CASRESGGAHNEQFF
TRBJ1-4,TRBV5-6,CASSLQGPNEKLFF
TRBJ2-7,TRBV11-3,CASSPLGRDYEQYF
TRBJ1-6,TRBV2,CASSEVGGTGGSPLHF
TRBJ1-4,TRBV2,CATNRGVGEKLFF
TRBJ2-6,TRBV29-1,CSVEDPDSFSGANVLTF
TRBJ2-5,TRBV2,CASSPKETQYF
TRBJ2-5,TRBV7-9,CASSLVGGETQYF
TRBJ2-2,TRBV28,CASSGMTVTGELFF
TRBJ1-5,TRBV6-1,CASSEAGRGGQPQHF
TRBJ2-7,TRBV10-3,CAITRGEGYEQYF
TRBJ2-3,TRBV10-3,CAIRDAYSDTQYF
TRBJ2-2,TRBV7-3,CASSWTTPGGTGELFF
TRBJ2-7,TRBV18,CASSPPGSTGEQYF
TRBJ1-5,TRBV2,CASSEGGTQPQHF
TRBJ2-7,TRBV15,CATSRAQFGGYEQYF
TRBJ2-2,TRBV18,CASSPGQANTGELFF
TRBJ1-1,TRBV7-2,CASSLPGVGTEAFF
TRBJ1-3,TRBV5-1,CASSLVGSVGNTIYF
TRBJ2-1,TRBV5-1,CASSLARGPYNEQFF
TRBJ1-1,TRBV7-8,CASSLEGIDTEAFF